Listed here are 29 T cell receptor beta chains from one sample, sequenced in a study of T cell responses to AZD1222 COVID-19 vaccine. This table comes from immunoSEQ multiplex PCR, and its TCRdb copy is limited to in-frame clones, with some not included. The sample contains over 120,000 clones, 80% to 95% of which appear only once. The sequencing here drew on peripheral blood, taken 28 days after the second AZD1222 dose. Source of these receptors: an adult who received the AZD1222 COVID-19 vaccine.

The chain combines TRBV28 with TRBJ1-2; 11 nucleotides line up with TRBD1. Germline V gene lookup returns CDR1 MDHEN and CDR2 SYDVKM. V shed 3 bases and J 3 bases; nucleotides not matched to a gene: 0. The CDR3 extends over 14 amino acids. The CDR3 region has the DNA TGTGCCAGCAGTTTGGGACAGGGGGACTATGGCTACACCTTC. As protein: CASSLGQGDYGYTF.

This sequence joins TRBV28 and TRBJ1-4, with 7 nucleotides matching TRBD1. This CDR3 is built from 14 residues. Germline CDR1 MDHEN, CDR2 SYDVKM. V lost 3 bases to trimming and J lost 5 bases; unmatched junction nucleotides: 3. The CDR3 DNA sequence: TGTGCCAGCAGTTTCAGGGGGGGGAATGAAAAACTGTTTTTT. It encodes CASSFRGGNEKLFF.

The J gene is TRBJ1-2, the V gene TRBV6-6; a possible D gene is TRBD1 (5 bases). This CDR3 has 14 amino acids. Trimming cost V 4 bases and J 3 bases, with 12 bases left between them. Germline lookup yields CDR1 MNHNY and CDR2 SVGAGI (reference sequence). The CDR3 bases are TGTGCCAGCAGTTCCGTAGGGGAGTACTATGGCTACACCTTC. Its protein product is CASSSVGEYYGYTF.

The V gene is TRBV27, the J gene TRBJ1-4; D is uncertain. The V gene's germline CDR1 is MNHEY and CDR2 SMNVEV (reference sequence). The CDR3 covers 13 residues. V was trimmed by 6 bases and J by 3 bases, leaving 8 bases between them. CDR3 in amino acids: CASRDPPNEKLFF. CDR3 DNA sequence: TGTGCCAGCAGGGACCCACCTAATGAAAAACTGTTTTTT.

This chain uses TRBV19 with TRBJ2-5; 8 bases map to TRBD2. V shed 5 bases and J 0 bases; nucleotides not matched to a gene: 2. The CDR3 spans 14 residues. Germline CDR1 reads LNHDA; CDR2 reads SQIVND (reference sequence). CDR3 sequence reads: CASSRLAHQETQYF. DNA of the CDR3: TGTGCCAGTAGTCGACTAGCGCACCAAGAGACCCAGTACTTC.

In nucleotides, the CDR3 is TGTGCCAGCAGCTTAGCCATGTCGGGACGGCCCAGCTCCTACGAGCAGTACTTC. Its translation: CASSLAMSGRPSSYEQYF. This sequence joins TRBV7-9 and TRBJ2-7; TRBD1 or TRBD2 may be the D gene (5 bases each). V was clipped by 0 bases and J by 0 bases, with 18 bases between them. The germline CDR1 and CDR2 sequences are SEHNR and FQNEAQ (reference sequence). The CDR3 is made up of 18 amino acids.

The genes are TRBV4-1 and TRBJ1-5; D remains unclear. Germline CDR1 is MGHRA and CDR2 is YSYEKL. The CDR3 extends over 17 amino acids. V gave up 0 bases and J gave up 7 bases, with 19 bases separating them. The CDR3 DNA reads as TGCGCCAGCAGCCAAGATCAGGAGGGTCATCGGAACCAGCCCCAGCATTTT. Translating it yields CASSQDQEGHRNQPQHF.

This chain links TRBV27 with TRBJ2-3; D perhaps matches TRBD2 (5 bases). V lost 2 bases to trimming and J lost 2 bases, with 17 bases between them. CDR1 is MNHEY, CDR2 SMNVEV, per germline (reference sequence). CDR3 length: 17 residues. CDR3 protein: CASSLRPRTGFTDTQYF. For the CDR3, the DNA is TGTGCCAGCAGTTTACGTCCCCGGACGGGATTCACAGATACGCAGTATTTT.

The CDR3 nucleotides read TGTGCCAGCAGCCTGCGGGACAGGGGTGGCTACACCTTC. Residues: CASSLRDRGGYTF. The chain is built from TRBV7-3 and TRBJ1-2, with 10 bases matching TRBD1. Germline loops: CDR1 SGHTA, CDR2 FQGTGA. This CDR3 has 13 amino acids. The trim removed 5 bases at V and 7 bases at J, leaving 4 bases unmatched.

The V and J genes are TRBV7-9 and TRBJ1-1, with D possibly being TRBD1 (5 bases). Germline-derived CDR1 and CDR2 are SEHNR and FQNEAQ (reference sequence). V was pared by 4 bases and J by 4 bases, with 7 bases between. This CDR3 contains 12 residues. In DNA, the CDR3 is TGTGCCAGCAGCTCGCAGGGCACTGAAGCTTTCTTT. This codes for CASSSQGTEAFF.

The V and J genes are TRBV27 and TRBJ1-3; TRBD1 matches 7 bases. CDR1 MNHEY and CDR2 SMNVEV come from the germline V gene (reference sequence). There are 12 residues in the CDR3. V lost 8 bases, J lost 2 bases, and 0 bases stayed unmatched. The CDR3, as DNA: TGTGCCAGCCAGGGGGCTGGAAACACCATATATTTT. This sequence encodes CASQGAGNTIYF.

This chain uses TRBV28 with TRBJ2-5; TRBD1 might be the D (6 bases). V dropped 5 bases and J dropped 2 bases, with 18 bases sitting between them. Looked up from germline, CDR1 is MDHEN and CDR2 is SYDVKM. The CDR3 has 16 residues. CDR3 protein: CASSLWFRTAQETQYF. For the CDR3, the DNA is TGTGCCAGCAGTCTCTGGTTTCGGACAGCACAAGAGACCCAGTACTTC.

The chain recombines TRBV2 with TRBJ2-1; D perhaps matches TRBD2 (6 bases). CDR1 and CDR2 (germline): SNHLY, FYNNEI. V lost 7 bases to trimming and J lost 5 bases, with 15 bases between them. The CDR3 runs to 14 residues. For the CDR3, the DNA is TGTGCCAGCATCCGCCTAGCGCCAAACAATGAGCAGTTCTTC. As protein: CASIRLAPNNEQFF.

V and J are TRBV7-9 and TRBJ2-3, with a tentative D call TRBD2 (5 bases). Between the trimmed V and J ends, which lost 5 bases and 2 bases, there was a span of 17 bases. Germline V gene data show CDR1 as SEHNR and CDR2 as FQNEAQ (reference sequence). The CDR3 contains 16 residues. The chain's CDR3 is CASSPGLYLNTDTQYF. The CDR3 DNA is TGTGCCAGCAGCCCCGGACTCTACCTGAACACAGATACGCAGTATTTT.

The chain carries TRBV3-1 (or the pseudogene TRBV3-2) and TRBJ1-5, with D uncertain. CDR1 LGHDT and CDR2 YNNKEL come from the germline V gene (reference sequence). CDR3 length equals 16 residues. The V end lost 4 bases, the J end lost 5 bases, and 18 bases lay between the germline ends. Written as DNA, the CDR3 is TGTGCCAGCAGCCGTGCTCCTCTTTGGCATCATCAGCCCCAGCATTTT. It yields the protein CASSRAPLWHHQPQHF.

The chain has TRBV19 and TRBJ1-2, with a tentative D call TRBD1 (6 bases). The CDR3 is 14 amino acids. Germline lookup yields CDR1 LNHDA and CDR2 SQIVND (reference sequence). The V end was cut by 9 bases, the J end by 4 bases, with 18 bases between. The CDR3 DNA sequence: TGTGCCAGCCGTCCCGGGACACAATCCTATGGCTACACCTTC. Protein: CASRPGTQSYGYTF. The full variable domain, completed using reference TRBV19 and TRBJ1-2, is DGGITQSPKYLFRKEGQNVTLSCEQNLNHDAMYWYRQDPGQGLRLIYYSQIVNDFQKGDIAEGYSVSREKKESFPLTVTSAQKNPTAFYLCASRPGTQSYGYTFGSGTRLTVV.

In its sample, this clone was seen once. CDR3 region: CAWSPRGTGTQPQHF. The CDR3 DNA reads TGTGCCTGGAGTCCTCGCGGGACAGGGACTCAGCCCCAGCATTTT. The V call is TRBV30, the J call TRBJ1-5; 9 bases line up with TRBD1. This CDR3 has 15 amino acids. Trimming removed 2 bases from V and 6 bases from J; junction bases left unmatched: 8. Germline CDR1 is GTSNPN and CDR2 is SVGIG (reference sequence).

This sequence joins TRBV7-2 and TRBJ2-1; 8 bases are shared with TRBD2. Germline V lookup: CDR1 SGHTA, CDR2 FQGNSA. The CDR3 covers 17 residues. V lost 0 bases to trimming and J lost 5 bases; unmatched junction nucleotides: 9. The CDR3 sequence is CASSLAPGTSKNNEQFF. CDR3 nucleotide sequence: TGTGCCAGCAGCTTAGCGCCCGGGACTAGTAAGAACAATGAGCAGTTCTTC.

This chain links TRBV7-8 with TRBJ2-5; 7 bases align to TRBD2. This CDR3 is 16 amino acids long. The junction had 12 bases not matched to a gene; V was cut back by 5 bases and J by 3 bases. Germline V gene data show CDR1 as SGHVS and CDR2 as FQNEAQ. The CDR3 region is CASSPAGFNREETQYF. In DNA, the CDR3 is TGTGCCAGCAGCCCAGCGGGATTTAACCGGGAAGAGACCCAGTACTTC.

This clone was picked up one time. The gene calls are TRBV24-1 and TRBJ2-7, with unresolved D. Germline V gives CDR1 KGHDR, CDR2 SFDVKD. The CDR3 covers 15 residues. Trimming pared 10 bases from V and 2 bases from J, leaving 20 bases between. This CDR3 is CATAVRREIPYEQYF. Here the CDR3 DNA reads TGTGCCACGGCGGTAAGGAGAGAAATTCCCTACGAGCAGTACTTC.

The rearrangement links TRBV29-1 to TRBJ1-2; 10 bases fit TRBD1. V was clipped by 6 bases and J by 5 bases; unmatched bases: 6. The CDR3 contains 13 residues. Germline CDR1 reads SQVTM; CDR2 reads ANQGSEA. CDR3 in DNA: TGCAGCGTGGACGACAGGGGGCGGTATGGCTACACCTTC. Residues: CSVDDRGRYGYTF. The variable domain in full, completed from reference TRBV29-1 and TRBJ1-2, reads SAVISQKPSRDICQRGTSLTIQCQVDSQVTMMFWYRQQPGQSLTLIATANQGSEATYESGFVIDKFPISRPNLTFSTLTVSNMSPEDSSIYLCSVDDRGRYGYTFGSGTRLTVV.

The CDR3: CAWSVAGGNEQYF. The CDR3 DNA follows: TGTGCCTGGAGTGTAGCGGGAGGGAACGAGCAGTACTTC. V gene TRBV30 combines with J gene TRBJ2-7; 10 positions agree with TRBD2. Germline V gene sequence: CDR1 GTSNPN, CDR2 SVGIG (reference sequence). V dropped 0 bases and J dropped 5; count of bases not matched to a gene: 1. The CDR3 runs to 13 residues.

Written as DNA, the CDR3 is TGTGCCAGCCTTAGGGGGAGAGACGGTGCCTATGGCTACACCTTC. This sequence encodes CASLRGRDGAYGYTF. The chain has TRBV2 and TRBJ1-2, with TRBD1 as a possible D gene (6 bases). V was pared by 8 bases and J by 4 bases, with 20 bases between. This CDR3 is 15 amino acids long. CDR1 is SNHLY, CDR2 FYNNEI, per germline.

The chain joins TRBV11-2 to TRBJ1-1; D remains unclear. Germline CDR1 reads SGHAT; CDR2 reads FQNNGV. V shed 2 bases and J shed 1 base, with 5 bases lying between them. The length of the CDR3 is 13 residues. The CDR3 is CASSLPGNTEAFF. The CDR3 DNA sequence: TGTGCCAGCAGCTTACCGGGGAACACTGAAGCTTTCTTT.

The genes are TRBV2 and TRBJ1-1; a possible D gene is TRBD1 (5 bases). Germline CDR1 is SNHLY and CDR2 is FYNNEI. Trimming took 6 bases from V and 5 from J, leaving 13 bases between them. The CDR3 spans 13 residues. The CDR3 region is CASRLNRGTEAFF. CDR3 bases: TGTGCCAGCAGGTTGAACCGGGGGACTGAAGCTTTCTTT.

Concerning this clone itself: Other DNA sequences in the sample encode the same CDR3. J is TRBJ1-2 and V is TRBV18, with TRBD1 identical over 7 bases. The V and J ends lost 1 base and 1 base, in that order; junction bases with no gene match: 6. This CDR3 has 16 residues. The germline gives CDR1 KGHSH, CDR2 LQKENI. The CDR3 reads CASSPQGAIGNYGYTF. CDR3 nucleotide sequence: TGTGCCAGCTCACCACAGGGGGCAATCGGTAACTATGGCTACACCTTC.

This clone came up once. The rearrangement joins TRBV27 to TRBJ2-7, with 10 bases fitting TRBD1. This CDR3 is 15 amino acids long. Germline CDR1 reads MNHEY; CDR2 reads SMNVEV (reference sequence). The V gene end was trimmed by 5 bases and the J gene end by 1 base; junction bases not matched to a gene: 5. The CDR3 DNA is TGTGCCAGCAGTCTAAGGGGACAGGGGTCCTACGAGCAGTACTTC. Protein: CASSLRGQGSYEQYF.

This clone was detected once. The chain joins TRBV7-9 to TRBJ1-4; TRBD1 aligns across 7 bases. Per the germline V gene, CDR1 is SEHNR and CDR2 is FQNEAQ (reference sequence). Trimming removed 5 bases from V and 0 bases from J; junction bases left unmatched: 12. The CDR3 length is 18 residues. CDR3 region: CASSLAQGNVATNEKLFF. CDR3 sequence (DNA): TGTGCCAGCAGCCTTGCACAGGGGAATGTTGCAACTAATGAAAAACTGTTTTTT.

This rearrangement joins TRBV19 to TRBJ2-1; 10 bases align to TRBD2. Unmatched junction bases numbered 3, after V lost 3 bases and J lost 4 bases. CDR1 and CDR2 from the germline V gene are LNHDA and SQIVND (reference sequence). The CDR3 loop spans 15 amino acids. CDR3 sequence (DNA): TGTGCCAGTAGTATCGGACTAGCGGCGTACAATGAGCAGTTCTTC. Translation: CASSIGLAAYNEQFF.